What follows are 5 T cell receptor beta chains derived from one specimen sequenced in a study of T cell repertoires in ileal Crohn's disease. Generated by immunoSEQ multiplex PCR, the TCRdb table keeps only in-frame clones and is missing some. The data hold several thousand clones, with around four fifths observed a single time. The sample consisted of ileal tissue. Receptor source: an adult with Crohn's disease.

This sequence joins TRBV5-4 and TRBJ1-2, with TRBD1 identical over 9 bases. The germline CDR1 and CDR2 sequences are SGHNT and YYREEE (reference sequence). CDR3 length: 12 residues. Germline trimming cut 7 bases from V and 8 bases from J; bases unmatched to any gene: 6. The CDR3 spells CASPDRGGGYTF. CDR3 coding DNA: TGTGCCAGCCCGGACAGGGGAGGGGGCTACACCTTC.

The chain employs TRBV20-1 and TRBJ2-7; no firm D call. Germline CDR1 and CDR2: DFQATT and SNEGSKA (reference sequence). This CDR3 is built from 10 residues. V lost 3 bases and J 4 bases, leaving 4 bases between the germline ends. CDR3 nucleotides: TGCAGTGCTAGCGGGTACGAGCAGTACTTC. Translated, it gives CSASGYEQYF.

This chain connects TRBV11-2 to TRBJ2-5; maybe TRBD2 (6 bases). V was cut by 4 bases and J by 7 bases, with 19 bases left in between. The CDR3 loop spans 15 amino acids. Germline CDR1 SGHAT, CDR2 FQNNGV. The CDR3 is CASSSSRLVLGTQYF. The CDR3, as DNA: TGTGCCAGCAGCTCCTCCAGACTAGTACTAGGGACCCAGTACTTC.

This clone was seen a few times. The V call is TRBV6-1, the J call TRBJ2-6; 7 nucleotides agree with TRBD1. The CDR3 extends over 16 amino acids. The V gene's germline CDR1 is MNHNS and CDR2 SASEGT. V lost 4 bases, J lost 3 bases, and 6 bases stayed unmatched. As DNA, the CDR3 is TGTGCCAGCAGTGTAGGGGGCCCGGGTGGGGCCAACGTCCTGACTTTC. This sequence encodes CASSVGGPGGANVLTF.

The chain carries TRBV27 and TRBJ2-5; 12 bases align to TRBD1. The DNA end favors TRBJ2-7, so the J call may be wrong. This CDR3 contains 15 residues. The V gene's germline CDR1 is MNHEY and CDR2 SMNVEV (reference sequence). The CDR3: CASSFGTGGRNEQYF. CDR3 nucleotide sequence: TGTGCCAGCAGTTTCGGGACAGGGGGCAGGAACGAGCAGTACTTC.